The next 25 T cell receptor beta chains were all read from a single sample in a study of regulatory T cells in long-lasting Graves disease. Assembly of TCR beta libraries relied on iRepertoire HTBI primers together with Arm-PCR of CDR3 regions. TCRdb called the multiplex PCR reads again in MiXCR, with one record for every CDR3 protein. The data contain about 460,000 distinct CDR3 sequences, approximately 22% of them seen just once; the ten biggest clones take up under 15%. Noted time point: persistent/refractory GD, antithyroid drugs over 5 years with positive TRAb. Following extraction of RNA from PBMCs, that RNA was used to make the TCR library. Specimen: peripheral blood mononuclear cells (PBMCs), collected when the disease was refractory, from a patient treated with antithyroid drugs. These receptors all come from a female donor with Graves disease.

J is TRBJ2-1 and V is TRBV13, with 14 bases fitting TRBD2. The CDR3 contains 17 residues. Losses at the gene ends were 5 bases for V and 6 bases for J; bases not matched to a gene: 9. Germline lookup yields CDR1 PRHDT and CDR2 FYEKMQ (reference sequence). CDR3 loop: CASSLIGLAGGINEQFF. The CDR3 coding sequence is TGTGCCAGCAGCCTCATCGGACTAGCGGGGGGAATCAATGAGCAGTTCTTC.

The chain carries TRBV2 and TRBJ2-3; 7 positions match TRBD2. Germline V gene data show CDR1 as SNHLY and CDR2 as FYNNEI. Trimming cost V 7 bases and J 1 base; bases outside gene matches: 8. CDR3 length equals 15 residues. CDR3 region: CASTLTGGGTDTQYF. The CDR3 DNA follows: TGTGCCAGCACCCTTACGGGGGGAGGCACAGATACGCAGTATTTT.

This clonotype was observed many times. This chain uses TRBV12-3 or TRBV12-4 with TRBJ1-5, with TRBD1 matching 10 bases. The CDR3 has 15 amino acids. V shed 3 bases, J shed 6 bases, and the junction held 5 bases outside the gene matches. DNA of the CDR3: TGTGCCAGCAGTTTGGGACAGGGGTCGCTTCAGCCCCAGCATTTT. Its protein product is CASSLGQGSLQPQHF.

The chain uses TRBV24-1 and TRBJ1-3; D gene unclear. V was trimmed by 6 bases and J by 7 bases, leaving 6 bases between them. This CDR3 is built from 11 residues. The germline V gene encodes CDR1 KGHDR and CDR2 SFDVKD. CDR3 loop: CATSSANTIYF. CDR3 in DNA: TGTGCCACCAGTTCCGCCAACACCATATATTTT.

This clonotype has just a few counts. The gene calls are TRBV4-3 and TRBJ1-4, with D possibly being TRBD1 (6 bases). CDR1 LGHNA and CDR2 YSLEER come from the germline V gene. V lost 5 bases and J lost 0, with 10 bases in between. This CDR3 spans 15 amino acids. The DNA of the CDR3 is TGCGCCAGCAGCGGGACACTTGCAACTAATGAAAAACTGTTTTTT. Translation gives CASSGTLATNEKLFF.

As to this clonotype: Relative to the germline gene, one junction end is altered; a read error may explain this. V usage is TRBV30 and J usage is TRBJ2-3; D gene ambiguous. The length of the CDR3 is 14 residues. Germline lookup yields CDR1 GTSNPN and CDR2 SVGIG (reference sequence). The CDR3 reads CAWSVGTSTDTQYF. The CDR3 DNA is TGTGCCTGGAGTGTGGGAACCAGCACGGATACGCAGTATTTT.

There are many counts of this clonotype. The CDR3: CASSFLGTSGNYGYTF. CDR3 sequence (DNA): TGTGCCAGCAGTTTTCTGGGGACTTCGGGGAACTATGGCTACACCTTC. This sequence joins TRBV27 and TRBJ1-2; a weak D match, TRBD1 (5 bases). The V and J ends lost 3 bases and 2 bases respectively, with 16 bases between them. Germline V gene data show CDR1 as MNHEY and CDR2 as SMNVEV (reference sequence). The CDR3 is made up of 16 amino acids.

This clonotype was counted ten times or more. The chain links TRBV7-8 to TRBJ1-4; 8 bases fit TRBD1. The germline V gene has CDR1 SGHVS and CDR2 FQNEAQ. This CDR3 is built from 15 residues. The trim removed 1 base at V and 7 bases at J, leaving 5 bases unmatched. The CDR3 here is CASSLEPGGSEKLFF. The DNA for the CDR3 is TGTGCCAGCAGCTTAGAGCCAGGGGGCAGTGAAAAACTGTTTTTT.

Points on this clonotype: It may be a read error: a sequence one base away is much more abundant. The J gene is TRBJ2-7, the V gene TRBV11-2; no firm D call. The CDR3 has 14 amino acids. Germline V CDR1 and CDR2: SGHAT, FQNNGV. The CDR3 sequence is CAGSLVFSSYEQYF. In DNA form, the CDR3 reads TGTGCCGGCAGCTTAGTGTTTAGCTCCTACGAGCAGTACTTC.

This clonotype has more than one count but fewer than ten. The V and J genes are TRBV6-1 and TRBJ2-2; 14 bases agree with TRBD2. V was pared by 5 bases and J by 3 bases, with 5 bases of the junction left unmatched. Looked up from germline, CDR1 is MNHNS and CDR2 is SASEGT. CDR3 length equals 17 residues. The CDR3 region has the DNA TGTGCCAGCAGTAGACTAGCGGGGGGGCGTGACACCGGGGAGCTGTTTTTT. This gives the protein CASSRLAGGRDTGELFF.

This clonotype was observed at least ten times. The V call is TRBV27, the J call TRBJ2-5, with 7 bases fitting TRBD1. V gave up 6 bases and J gave up 6 bases; unmatched junction bases: 4. CDR1 MNHEY and CDR2 SMNVEV come from the germline V gene (reference sequence). The CDR3 covers 12 residues. In DNA form, the CDR3 reads TGTGCCAGCAGAGACAGGGACAAGACCCAGTACTTC. It translates to CASRDRDKTQYF.

The chain couples TRBV15 to TRBJ2-3, with D unresolved. The germline CDR1 and CDR2 sequences are LNHNV and YYDKDF (reference sequence). The germline V and J ends were trimmed by 5 bases and 0 bases, with 6 bases remaining between them. The CDR3 totals 13 residues. CDR3 sequence: CATSGRSTDTQYF. In DNA, the CDR3 is TGTGCCACCAGCGGTAGAAGCACAGATACGCAGTATTTT.

The chain is built from TRBV15 and TRBJ1-5; D gene uncertain. Germline CDR1 LNHNV, CDR2 YYDKDF (reference sequence). The CDR3 extends over 13 amino acids. Trimming shortened V by 0 bases and J by 5 bases, and 5 bases separated the two germline ends. CDR3 coding DNA: TGTGCCACCAGCAGAGATCCAGATCAGCCCCAGCATTTT. Translating gives CATSRDPDQPQHF. The variable domain in full, completed from reference TRBV15 and TRBJ1-5, reads DAMVIQNPRYQVTQFGKPVTLSCSQTLNHNVMYWYQQKSSQAPKLLFHYYDKDFNNEADTPDNFQSRRPNTSFCFLDIRSPGLGDTAMYLCATSRDPDQPQHFGDGTRLSIL.

About this clonotype: One base away lies a much larger clone, so this may be a sequencing read error. This CDR3 reads CATSGSGDGETQCF. CDR3 DNA sequence: TGTGCCACCAGTGGTTCAGGGGATGGAGAGACCCAGTGCTTC. The chain couples TRBV24-1 to TRBJ2-5; weak D call: TRBD1 (6 bases). The length of the CDR3 is 14 residues. Germline CDR1 reads KGHDR; CDR2 reads SFDVKD.

There are many counts of this clonotype. This CDR3 is CSAGGQTEAFF. For the CDR3, the DNA is TGCAGTGCTGGAGGACAGACCGAAGCTTTCTTT. This chain links TRBV20-1 with TRBJ1-1; D possibly corresponds to TRBD1 (6 bases). This CDR3 contains 11 residues. Trimming took off 5 bases at V and 8 bases at J, with 12 bases between the two ends. Germline loops: CDR1 DFQATT, CDR2 SNEGSKA (reference sequence).

This clonotype was observed a few times. The CDR3 region is CASSGTHLSSYNSPLHF. CDR3 nucleotide sequence: TGTGCCAGCAGTGGAACACATCTGAGCTCCTATAATTCACCCCTCCACTTT. The J gene is TRBJ1-6, the V gene TRBV6-1; D call uncertain. Trimming cost V 4 bases and J 0 bases, with 13 bases left between them. The CDR3 loop spans 17 amino acids. Germline V gene data show CDR1 as MNHNS and CDR2 as SASEGT.

CDR3 region: CASSIHRDSSYNSPLHF. CDR3 sequence (DNA): TGTGCCAGCAGTATACACCGGGACAGCTCCTATAATTCACCCCTCCACTTT. V usage is TRBV27 and J usage is TRBJ1-6; TRBD1 aligns across 7 bases. The CDR3 covers 17 residues. V shed 5 bases, J shed 0 bases, and the junction held 7 bases outside the gene matches. Per germline, CDR1 MNHEY and CDR2 SMNVEV (reference sequence).

The J gene is TRBJ2-2, the V gene TRBV12-3 or TRBV12-4; TRBD1 aligns across 7 bases. This CDR3 comprises 16 residues. The J segment lost 0 bases and the V segment lost 7 bases, leaving 8 bases of the junction unmatched. The CDR3 DNA reads as TGTGCCAGCACCCGACAGGGAACCCCGAACACCGGGGAGCTGTTTTTT. It is translated as CASTRQGTPNTGELFF.

This clonotype was observed many times. This chain links TRBV5-1 with TRBJ2-7; a possible D gene is TRBD2 (5 bases). V shed 1 base and J shed 4 bases, with 9 bases lying between them. The CDR3 has 13 amino acids. CDR1 is SGHRS, CDR2 YFSETQ, per germline. This CDR3 reads CASSLRPGYEQYF. The CDR3 DNA sequence: TGCGCCAGCAGCTTGAGGCCGGGGTACGAGCAGTACTTC.

This clonotype was recorded at least ten times. CDR3 region: CASIRGATMNTEAFF. CDR3 bases: TGTGCCAGCATACGGGGGGCCACGATGAACACTGAAGCTTTCTTT. The chain recombines TRBV5-6 with TRBJ1-1, with a weak D call TRBD1 (6 bases). V was shortened by 6 bases and J by 0 bases, with 15 bases between the two germline ends. The germline V gene has CDR1 SGHDT and CDR2 YYEEEE. The CDR3 contains 15 residues. Combining the CDR3 with reference TRBV5-6 and TRBJ1-1 gives the whole variable domain DAGVTQSPTHLIKTRGQQVTLRCSPKSGHDTVSWYQQALGQGPQFIFQYYEEEERQRGNFPDRFSGHQFPNYSSELNVNALLLGDSALYLCASIRGATMNTEAFFGQGTRLTVV.

The CDR3 spells CASSLAGGSAYEQYF. The CDR3 DNA reads as TGTGCCAGCAGCTTAGCGGGCGGGAGCGCATACGAGCAGTACTTC. The rearrangement joins TRBV7-2 to TRBJ2-7; 7 nucleotides line up with TRBD2. CDR3 size: 15 residues. CDR1 is SGHTA, CDR2 FQGNSA, per germline. J gave up 4 bases and V 0 bases, and 6 bases lay outside the gene matches. The variable domain in full, completed from reference TRBV7-2 and TRBJ2-7, reads GAGVSQSPSNKVTEKGKDVELRCDPISGHTALYWYRQSLGQGLEFLIYFQGNSAPDKSGLPSDRFSAERTGGSVSTLTIQRTQQEDSAVYLCASSLAGGSAYEQYFGPGTRLTVT.

This clonotype was counted between two and nine times. The CDR3 nucleotides are TGTGCCAGCAGCTTATATTTTCCTCAGCCCCAGCATTTT. It encodes CASSLYFPQPQHF. J is TRBJ1-5 and V is TRBV7-2; no firm D call. CDR3 length: 13 residues. The V gene lost 2 bases and the J gene lost 6 bases, with 8 bases spanning the gap. The germline V gene has CDR1 SGHTA and CDR2 FQGNSA.

In its sample, this clonotype was seen many times. CDR3 nucleotides: TGTGCCAGCAGTCCACAGGGAGGGGAAAAACTGTTTTTT. Residues: CASSPQGGEKLFF. J is TRBJ1-4 and V is TRBV6-1, with D perhaps TRBD1 (6 bases). This CDR3 is 13 amino acids long. Trimming stripped 5 bases from V and 8 bases from J, with 12 bases between. Germline values: CDR1 MNHNS, CDR2 SASEGT.

The V and J genes are TRBV5-8 and TRBJ2-1, with D tentatively TRBD2 (6 bases). This CDR3 region has 14 residues. V dropped 0 bases and J dropped 13 bases, with 17 bases sitting between them. Germline lookup yields CDR1 SGHTS and CDR2 YDEGEE. Here the CDR3 reads CASSLAGGASSQFF. In DNA, the CDR3 is TGTGCCAGCAGCTTGGCCGGCGGGGCCTCGTCCCAGTTCTTC. The full variable domain, completed using reference TRBV5-8 and TRBJ2-1, is EAGVTQSPTHLIKTRGQQATLRCSPISGHTSVYWYQQALGLGLQFLLWYDEGEERNRGNFPPRFSGRQFPNYSSELNVNALELEDSALYLCASSLAGGASSQFFGPGTRLTVL.

Comment on this clonotype: A read error may account for a junction end that differs from germline. The chain uses TRBV19 and TRBJ1-5; D is possibly TRBD1 (6 bases). This CDR3 is built from 13 residues. Germline CDR1 is LNHDA and CDR2 is SQIVND (reference sequence). CDR3 in DNA: TGCGCCAGCAGTCGAGCGGGGGGCCAGCCCCAGCATTTT. It specifies CASSRAGGQPQHF.